These T cell receptor beta chains were read from a single sample in a study of CD8 T cells in ankylosing spondylitis. TCRdb processed the 5' RACE reads anew with MiXCR; each CDR3 protein has one entry. This repertoire shows 220,000 or so distinct CDR3 sequences, roughly a tenth found once; its top ten account for 21%. Source material: blood, either unsorted or a sorted T cell fraction (not recorded which). Receptors originate from a male donor with ankylosing spondylitis or in good health (not recorded which). Each CDR3 is given with its conserved first and last residue. D genes are given only for firm matches. Clone size is not always given. Where it is, it says once, few, many or a class for expanded clones.

CDR3aa,CDR3nt,abundance,v_gene,d_gene,j_gene
CASSMGSGNTIYF,TGTGCCAGCAGTATGGGATCTGGAAACACCATATATTTT,many,TRBV7-9,.,TRBJ1-3
CAKGQNESSYNSPLHF,TGTGCCAAAGGACAGAATGAAAGCTCCTATAATTCACCCCTCCACTTT,many,TRBV10-3,.,TRBJ1-6
CASRRLENTGELFF,TGTGCCAGCAGAAGACTCGAGAACACCGGGGAGCTGTTTTTT,many,TRBV6-5,.,TRBJ2-2
CASSGGMLGNQPQHF,TGTGCCAGTTCCGGAGGGATGCTTGGCAATCAGCCCCAGCATTTT,.,TRBV28,.,TRBJ1-5
CASSQDERQRYTEAFF,TGTGCCAGCAGCCAAGATGAGAGACAACGGTACACTGAAGCTTTCTTT,.,TRBV3-1,.,TRBJ1-1
CSARRRGGAPDTQYF,TGCAGTGCTAGACGCCGCGGGGGGGCCCCAGATACGCAGTATTTT,few,TRBV20-1,TRBD2,TRBJ2-3
CASSLEGQDNSPLHF,TGTGCCAGCAGTTTAGAGGGACAGGATAATTCACCCCTCCACTTT,many,TRBV12-3/TRBV12-4,TRBD1,TRBJ1-6
CSVEGTSGGPTDTQYF,TGCAGCGTTGAAGGCACTAGCGGGGGGCCCACAGATACGCAGTATTTT,many,TRBV29-1,TRBD2,TRBJ2-3
CASSVRTEIYEQYF,TGTGCCAGCAGTGTAAGGACAGAAATCTACGAGCAGTACTTC,few,TRBV2,.,TRBJ2-7
CASSLELDTQYF,TGTGCCAGCAGCTTGGAGTTGGATACGCAGTATTTT,many,TRBV5-5,.,TRBJ2-3
CASNLGGEGQPQHF,TGTGCCAGCAACCTGGGGGGGGAGGGTCAGCCCCAGCATTTT,few,TRBV28,.,TRBJ1-5
CASSRGRAGNTIYF,TGTGCCAGCAGCCGGGGACGGGCTGGAAACACCATATATTTT,many,TRBV7-9,.,TRBJ1-3
CASSYGAGNQPQHF,TGTGCCAGCAGTTACGGGGCGGGCAATCAGCCCCAGCATTTT,many,TRBV12-3/TRBV12-4,.,TRBJ1-5
CSVEIDRGMNTEAFF,TGCAGCGTTGAGATAGACAGGGGCATGAACACTGAAGCTTTCTTT,many,TRBV29-1,TRBD1,TRBJ1-1
CASSLVTGLAEPYEQYF,TGCGCCAGCAGCTTGGTAACGGGACTAGCGGAACCCTACGAGCAGTACTTC,.,TRBV5-1,TRBD2,TRBJ2-7
CASSLEGRQRGMTDTQYF,TGCGCCAGCAGCTTGGAAGGTCGGCAGCGGGGGATGACAGATACGCAGTATTTT,.,TRBV5-1,TRBD2,TRBJ2-3
CSASPAGGQGYGYTF,TGCAGTGCTTCCCCGGCCGGAGGACAGGGCTATGGCTACACCTTC,few,TRBV20-1,TRBD1,TRBJ1-2
CASSQVLATGELFF,TGTGCCAGCAGCCAAGTCCTAGCCACCGGGGAGCTGTTTTTT,many,TRBV3-1,.,TRBJ2-2
CSVEDRRTSVGTDTQYF,TGCAGCGTTGAAGATCGAAGGACTAGCGTAGGCACAGATACGCAGTATTTT,many,TRBV29-1,TRBD2,TRBJ2-3
CSATPGTAGMIPF,TGCAGTGCTACCCCCGGGACAGCTGGAATGATCCCCTTT,many,TRBV20-1,TRBD1,TRBJ1-4
CASSDNQFYEQYF,TGTGCCAGCAGTGACAACCAATTCTACGAGCAGTACTTC,many,TRBV6-1,.,TRBJ2-7
CASSVPLDTGELFF,TGCGCCAGCAGCGTCCCTTTGGACACCGGGGAGCTGTTTTTT,.,TRBV5-1,.,TRBJ2-2
CASSLLPASGGAENEQFF,TGTGCCAGCAGCCTACTCCCAGCTAGCGGGGGGGCCGAGAATGAGCAGTTCTTC,many,TRBV7-3,TRBD2,TRBJ2-1
CSARGPGQELGVYGYTF,TGCAGTGCTAGAGGGCCGGGACAGGAGCTAGGCGTTTATGGCTACACCTTC,.,TRBV20-1,TRBD1,TRBJ1-2
CSAGQGNWGTGELFF,TGCAGCGCCGGACAGGGCAACTGGGGCACCGGGGAGCTGTTTTTT,.,TRBV29-1,TRBD1,TRBJ2-2
CSAVGTSGASTDTQYF,TGCAGTGCTGTCGGGACTAGCGGAGCGAGCACAGATACGCAGTATTTT,many,TRBV20-1,TRBD2,TRBJ2-3
CATSRDTGANQPQHF,TGTGCCACCAGCAGAGATACGGGAGCCAATCAGCCCCAGCATTTT,many,TRBV15,.,TRBJ1-5
CSAKQGGGAKNIQYF,TGCAGTGCTAAACAGGGTGGTGGAGCCAAAAACATTCAGTACTTC,many,TRBV20-1,.,TRBJ2-4
CASSPGWDRGNEQYF,TGTGCCAGCAGCCCAGGGTGGGACAGGGGGAACGAGCAGTACTTC,few,TRBV12-3/TRBV12-4,TRBD1,TRBJ2-7
CASSLGESRYGYTF,TGCGCCAGCAGCTTGGGCGAAAGTCGTTATGGCTACACCTTC,many,TRBV5-1,.,TRBJ1-2
CASSLDDGYTF,TGCGCCAGCAGCTTGGATGATGGCTACACCTTC,many,TRBV5-1,.,TRBJ1-2
CASSQIEVGEQYF,TGTGCCAGCAGTCAAATTGAAGTTGGCGAGCAGTACTTC,many,TRBV12-3/TRBV12-4,.,TRBJ2-7
CASRLAGGHGELFF,TGTGCCAGCAGACTAGCGGGGGGTCACGGGGAGCTGTTTTTT,many,TRBV9,TRBD2,TRBJ2-2
CSASLIGTNYNEQFF,TGCAGTGCTAGCCTTATCGGGACTAATTACAATGAGCAGTTCTTC,many,TRBV20-1,TRBD2,TRBJ2-1
CSVDRTGILETQYF,TGCAGCGTTGATAGGACAGGGATTTTGGAGACCCAGTACTTC,few,TRBV29-1,TRBD1,TRBJ2-5